Ten or more counts support the clone carrying this T cell receptor beta chain. The antigen is not known. CDR1 and CDR2 (germline): SGHRS, YFSETQ. V lost 4 bases, J lost 8 bases, and 18 bases lay in between. The CDR3 covers 14 residues. The data belong to a study of CD8 T cells in ankylosing spondylitis. Libraries of TCR beta came from quantitative 5'-RACE with molecular barcodes. MiXCR, applied by TCRdb to the 5' RACE reads, yields one record per CDR3 protein. The data hold under 250,000 distinct CDR3 sequences, with under 12% observed a single time. Whole-study results and caveats: Clones linked to the disease showed a CD8+ phenotype. They occurred at relatively low frequencies in peripheral blood. A TCR beta motif of roughly eight highly homologous variants seemed to mark ankylosing spondylitis blood. Past research had described some motif variants in reactive arthritis synovial fluid and blood.

The receptor was isolated from a male donor with ankylosing spondylitis or in good health (not recorded which). The specimen sequenced was blood, either unsorted or a sorted T cell fraction (not recorded which). The V gene is TRBV5-1, the J gene TRBJ1-2, with D perhaps matching TRBD1 (6 bases). The CDR3 loop reads CASSVVAGVQGYTF. CDR3 DNA sequence: TGCGCCAGCAGCGTCGTTGCAGGGGTTCAGGGCTACACCTTC.